This is a list of T cell receptor beta chains from one sample in a study of blood T cell repertoires in COVID-19. Libraries were prepared by immunoSEQ multiplex PCR; TCRdb keeps only in-frame clonotypes and omits some of them. In the table there are fewer than 200,000 clones, approximately 85% of which are singletons. Sequencing input: peripheral blood. The origin of the receptors is a woman aged 60 to 75 with acute or convalescent COVID-19. Both conserved end residues are part of each CDR3. D genes are given only for firm matches. Only part of the rows carry a size: once, few, many, or a class if the clone is expanded.

clone_size: few
j_call: TRBJ1-3
v_call: TRBV5-1
d_call: TRBD1
cdr3_nt: TGCGCCAGCAGCGTGGGACAGGGCCCAGACACCATATATTTT
cdr3_aa: CASSVGQGPDTIYF

clone_size: .
j_call: TRBJ2-7
v_call: TRBV28
d_call: .
cdr3_nt: TGTGCCAGCGGGACAACTACCTACGAGCAGTACTTC
cdr3_aa: CASGTTTYEQYF

clone_size: .
j_call: TRBJ2-5
v_call: TRBV20-1
d_call: .
cdr3_nt: TGCAGTGCCGAGTGGGAGACCCAGTACTTC
cdr3_aa: CSAEWETQYF

clone_size: once
j_call: TRBJ2-5
v_call: TRBV6-5
d_call: .
cdr3_nt: TGTGCCAGCAGCCCGCTAACCAAAGAGACCCAGTACTTC
cdr3_aa: CASSPLTKETQYF

clone_size: .
j_call: TRBJ2-7
v_call: TRBV5-1
d_call: TRBD1
cdr3_nt: TGCGCCAGCAGCTTACAGGGGGCTTCCTACGAGCAGTACTTC
cdr3_aa: CASSLQGASYEQYF

clone_size: .
j_call: TRBJ2-1
v_call: TRBV5-6
d_call: .
cdr3_nt: TGTGCCAGCAGCCCGAGGGGGAGTGAGCAGTTCTTC
cdr3_aa: CASSPRGSEQFF

clone_size: .
j_call: TRBJ2-1
v_call: TRBV2
d_call: .
cdr3_nt: TGTGCCAGCAGGGTTGTGTCGGGATCGTACAATGAGCAGTTCTTC
cdr3_aa: CASRVVSGSYNEQFF

clone_size: .
j_call: TRBJ1-1
v_call: TRBV12-3/TRBV12-4
d_call: .
cdr3_nt: TGTGCCAGCAGTTTGAGACAGTCGGCTGAAGCTTTCTTT
cdr3_aa: CASSLRQSAEAFF

clone_size: .
j_call: TRBJ2-2
v_call: TRBV6-5
d_call: .
cdr3_nt: TGTGCCTCCCGACTAGGTGCGGACACCGGGGAGCTGTTTTTT
cdr3_aa: CASRLGADTGELFF

clone_size: .
j_call: TRBJ2-1
v_call: TRBV5-1
d_call: TRBD2
cdr3_nt: TGCGCCAGCAGCTTGCCGACCCGGACTAGCGGCTTCTACAATGAGCAGTTCTTC
cdr3_aa: CASSLPTRTSGFYNEQFF

clone_size: .
j_call: TRBJ1-5
v_call: TRBV12-3/TRBV12-4
d_call: .
cdr3_nt: TGTGCCAGCAGCCCGCCCGGGGGTCAGCCCCAGCATTTT
cdr3_aa: CASSPPGGQPQHF

clone_size: .
j_call: TRBJ1-4
v_call: TRBV3-1/TRBV3-2
d_call: TRBD1
cdr3_nt: TGTGCCAGCAGCCATTTCTCGGACAGGGACAATGAAAAACTGTTTTTT
cdr3_aa: CASSHFSDRDNEKLFF

clone_size: .
j_call: TRBJ2-2
v_call: TRBV21-1
d_call: .
cdr3_nt: TGTGCCAGCAGCCTTAAATTTGACAGGGACCTCGCGAACACCGGGGAGCTGTTTTTT
cdr3_aa: CASSLKFDRDLANTGELFF

clone_size: .
j_call: TRBJ1-2
v_call: TRBV7-9
d_call: .
cdr3_nt: TGTGCCAGCAGCCAGAATAACGACAGAGGCTACACCTTC
cdr3_aa: CASSQNNDRGYTF

clone_size: few
j_call: TRBJ1-5
v_call: TRBV28
d_call: .
cdr3_nt: TGTGCCAGCAGTTCAAACAGGGCCGTGGGGCAGCCCCAGCATTTT
cdr3_aa: CASSSNRAVGQPQHF

clone_size: .
j_call: TRBJ2-3
v_call: TRBV5-1
d_call: TRBD2
cdr3_nt: TGCGCCAGCAGCTTAGCGGGAGATGCCACAGATACGCAGTATTTT
cdr3_aa: CASSLAGDATDTQYF

clone_size: .
j_call: TRBJ2-2
v_call: TRBV3-1/TRBV3-2
d_call: .
cdr3_nt: TGTGCCAGCAGCCTTATAGGAGGGCGCGGGAACACCGGGGAGCTGTTTTTT
cdr3_aa: CASSLIGGRGNTGELFF

clone_size: .
j_call: TRBJ1-2
v_call: TRBV3-1/TRBV3-2
d_call: TRBD1
cdr3_nt: TGTGCCAGCAGCCGGATGTCACAGGGGGAAAAGAATGGCTACACCTTC
cdr3_aa: CASSRMSQGEKNGYTF

clone_size: .
j_call: TRBJ1-2
v_call: TRBV29-1
d_call: .
cdr3_nt: TGCAGCGTCGCATCCGGGACTTTCTATGGCTACACCTTC
cdr3_aa: CSVASGTFYGYTF

clone_size: .
j_call: TRBJ1-5
v_call: TRBV6-1
d_call: .
cdr3_nt: TGTGCCAGCAGTGAACCTGGAACGGGCCCGGGACACCAGACCCGGCTTTTT
cdr3_aa: CASSEPGTGPGHQTRLF

clone_size: once
j_call: TRBJ1-1
v_call: TRBV27
d_call: TRBD1
cdr3_nt: TGTGCCAGCAGTTCCCTACGGACAGGGAAAGCTTTCTTT
cdr3_aa: CASSSLRTGKAFF

clone_size: .
j_call: TRBJ2-3
v_call: TRBV11-2
d_call: TRBD2
cdr3_nt: TGTGCCAGCACCCAAGAACGAGCGGGAGCTACGCAGTATTTT
cdr3_aa: CASTQERAGATQYF

clone_size: .
j_call: TRBJ2-3
v_call: TRBV5-1
d_call: .
cdr3_nt: TGCGCCAGCAGCTTGGACTCCCCGGGAACAGATACGCAGTATTTT
cdr3_aa: CASSLDSPGTDTQYF

clone_size: once
j_call: TRBJ1-4
v_call: TRBV5-8
d_call: TRBD1
cdr3_nt: TGTGCCAGCAGGACGGACAGGGGAAGAGAAAAACTGTTTTTT
cdr3_aa: CASRTDRGREKLFF

clone_size: .
j_call: TRBJ1-4
v_call: TRBV3-1/TRBV3-2
d_call: .
cdr3_nt: TGTGCCAGCAGCCACCGACAGAGTAATGAAAAACTGTTTTTT
cdr3_aa: CASSHRQSNEKLFF

clone_size: .
j_call: TRBJ1-6
v_call: TRBV7-3
d_call: .
cdr3_nt: TGTGCCAGCAGCTTAACATACAGGTCGAATTCACCCCTCCACTTT
cdr3_aa: CASSLTYRSNSPLHF

clone_size: .
j_call: TRBJ2-1
v_call: TRBV14
d_call: TRBD2
cdr3_nt: TGTGCCAGCAGCCCCTTGACTAGCGGGACCTACAATGAGCAGTTCTTC
cdr3_aa: CASSPLTSGTYNEQFF

clone_size: few
j_call: TRBJ1-5
v_call: TRBV2
d_call: .
cdr3_nt: TGTGCCAGCAGTCAGGGTTTATCGAATCAGCCCCAGCATTTT
cdr3_aa: CASSQGLSNQPQHF

clone_size: .
j_call: TRBJ2-1
v_call: TRBV6-5
d_call: .
cdr3_nt: TGTGCCGGACGGGGGGCAGGGTGGGATGAGCAGTTCTTC
cdr3_aa: CAGRGAGWDEQFF

clone_size: .
j_call: TRBJ2-3
v_call: TRBV29-1
d_call: TRBD1
cdr3_nt: TGCAGCGCTCCCAGGGGGCTGAGGACAAATACGCAGTATTTT
cdr3_aa: CSAPRGLRTNTQYF

clone_size: .
j_call: TRBJ1-2
v_call: TRBV5-1
d_call: TRBD1
cdr3_nt: TGCGCCAGCAGCTTGGGGACAGGGAATGGCTACACCTTC
cdr3_aa: CASSLGTGNGYTF

clone_size: .
j_call: TRBJ1-5
v_call: TRBV2
d_call: .
cdr3_nt: TGTGCCAGCAGTGACAGGGGTGTGGGGCAGCCCCAGCATTTT
cdr3_aa: CASSDRGVGQPQHF

clone_size: .
j_call: TRBJ1-1
v_call: TRBV29-1
d_call: .
cdr3_nt: TGCAGCGTTGAAAGGGGTTCGAACACTGAAGCTTTCTTT
cdr3_aa: CSVERGSNTEAFF

clone_size: .
j_call: TRBJ2-2
v_call: TRBV7-3
d_call: TRBD2
cdr3_nt: TGTGCCAGCAGCTCAATAGCGGGAGGGCCCGGCGGGGAGCTGTTTTTT
cdr3_aa: CASSSIAGGPGGELFF

clone_size: .
j_call: TRBJ2-5
v_call: TRBV6-6
d_call: TRBD1
cdr3_nt: TGTGCCAGCAGTTTCAACAGGGGGCAAGAGACCCAGTACTTC
cdr3_aa: CASSFNRGQETQYF

clone_size: .
j_call: TRBJ1-4
v_call: TRBV10-3
d_call: .
cdr3_nt: TGTGCCATCAGGGCAGGGGCTGGCGATGAAAAACTGTTTTTT
cdr3_aa: CAIRAGAGDEKLFF

clone_size: .
j_call: TRBJ2-7
v_call: TRBV29-1
d_call: .
cdr3_nt: TGCAGCGTTGTGGGGGGACGGTCGTACGAGCAGTACTTC
cdr3_aa: CSVVGGRSYEQYF

clone_size: .
j_call: TRBJ1-2
v_call: TRBV7-2
d_call: TRBD1
cdr3_nt: TGTGCCAGCAGCATTTGGACAGGGGGCCCCGGGGGCTACACCTTC
cdr3_aa: CASSIWTGGPGGYTF

clone_size: .
j_call: TRBJ2-2
v_call: TRBV7-6
d_call: TRBD1
cdr3_nt: TGTGCCAGCAGCTTAGAGGGGGCTCACACCGGGGAGCTGTTTTTT
cdr3_aa: CASSLEGAHTGELFF

clone_size: .
j_call: TRBJ2-3
v_call: TRBV19
d_call: TRBD2
cdr3_nt: TGTGCCAGTAGTCTAGGACTAGCGGCGGATACGCAGTATTTT
cdr3_aa: CASSLGLAADTQYF

clone_size: .
j_call: TRBJ1-1
v_call: TRBV20-1
d_call: .
cdr3_nt: TGCAGCGCTTTCGGGGATCAAGCTTTCTTT
cdr3_aa: CSAFGDQAFF

clone_size: .
j_call: TRBJ2-5
v_call: TRBV5-1
d_call: TRBD1
cdr3_nt: TGCGCCAGCAGCCCGGCCCCGCGGACAGGGGGATTGATCGAGACCCAGTACTTC
cdr3_aa: CASSPAPRTGGLIETQYF

clone_size: .
j_call: TRBJ1-1
v_call: TRBV7-2
d_call: .
cdr3_nt: TGTGCCAGCAGCCCCTTCCTCGGGGGGGGCACTGAAGCTTTCTTT
cdr3_aa: CASSPFLGGGTEAFF

clone_size: .
j_call: TRBJ1-1
v_call: TRBV19
d_call: .
cdr3_nt: TGTGCCAGTAGTATATTGCGGATGAACACTGAAGCTTTCTTT
cdr3_aa: CASSILRMNTEAFF

clone_size: once
j_call: TRBJ2-2
v_call: TRBV25-1
d_call: .
cdr3_nt: TGTGCCAGCGGAACAGGGAGCTGGAACACCGGGGAGCTGTTTTTT
cdr3_aa: CASGTGSWNTGELFF

clone_size: .
j_call: TRBJ2-2
v_call: TRBV6-5
d_call: .
cdr3_nt: TGTGCCAGCATGGTGCCGGGGACCGGGGAGCTGTTTTTT
cdr3_aa: CASMVPGTGELFF

clone_size: .
j_call: TRBJ1-3
v_call: TRBV6-5
d_call: .
cdr3_nt: TGTGCCAGCAGTTACTCGAGGAGCAGTAACACCATATATTTT
cdr3_aa: CASSYSRSSNTIYF

clone_size: .
j_call: TRBJ2-3
v_call: TRBV3-1/TRBV3-2
d_call: TRBD2
cdr3_nt: TGTGCCAGCAGCCAAGCTAGCGGGAGTCGCACAGATACGCAGTATTTT
cdr3_aa: CASSQASGSRTDTQYF

clone_size: .
j_call: TRBJ2-3
v_call: TRBV3-1/TRBV3-2
d_call: TRBD2
cdr3_nt: TGTGCCAGCAGCCCCGGGGGGGCAGGGATAGATACGCAGTATTTT
cdr3_aa: CASSPGGAGIDTQYF